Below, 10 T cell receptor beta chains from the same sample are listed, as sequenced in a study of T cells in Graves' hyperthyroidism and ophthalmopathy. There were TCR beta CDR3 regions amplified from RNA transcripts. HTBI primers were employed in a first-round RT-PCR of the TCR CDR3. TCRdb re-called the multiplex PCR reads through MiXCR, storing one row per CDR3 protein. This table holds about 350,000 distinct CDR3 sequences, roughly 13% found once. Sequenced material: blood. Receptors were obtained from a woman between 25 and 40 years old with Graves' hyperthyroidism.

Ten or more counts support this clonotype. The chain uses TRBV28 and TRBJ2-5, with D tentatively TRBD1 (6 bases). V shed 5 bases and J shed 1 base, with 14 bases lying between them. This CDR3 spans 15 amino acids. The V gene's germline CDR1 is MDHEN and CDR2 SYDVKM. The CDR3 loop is CASSAPRTAQETQYF. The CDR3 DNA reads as TGTGCCAGCAGTGCGCCGAGGACAGCCCAAGAGACCCAGTACTTC.

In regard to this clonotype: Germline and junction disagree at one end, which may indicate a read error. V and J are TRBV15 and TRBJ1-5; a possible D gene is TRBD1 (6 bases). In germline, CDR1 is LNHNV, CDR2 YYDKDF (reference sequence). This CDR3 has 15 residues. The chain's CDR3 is CVTRLPGTPSQPQHF. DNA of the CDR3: TGTGTCACCAGGCTCCCCGGGACACCCAGTCAGCCCCAGCATTTT.

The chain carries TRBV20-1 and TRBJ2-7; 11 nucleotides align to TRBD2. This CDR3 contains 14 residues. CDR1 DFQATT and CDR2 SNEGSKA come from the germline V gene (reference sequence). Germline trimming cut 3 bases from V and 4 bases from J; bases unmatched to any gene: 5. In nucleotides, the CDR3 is TGCAGTGCTAGCGTACTAGCGGGAGTGTACGAGCAGTACTTC. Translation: CSASVLAGVYEQYF.

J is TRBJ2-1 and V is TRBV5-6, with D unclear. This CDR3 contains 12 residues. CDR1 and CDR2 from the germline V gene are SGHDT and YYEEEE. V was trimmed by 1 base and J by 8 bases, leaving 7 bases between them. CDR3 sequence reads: CASSLPTDEQFF. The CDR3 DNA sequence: TGTGCCAGCAGCTTGCCGACGGATGAGCAGTTCTTC.

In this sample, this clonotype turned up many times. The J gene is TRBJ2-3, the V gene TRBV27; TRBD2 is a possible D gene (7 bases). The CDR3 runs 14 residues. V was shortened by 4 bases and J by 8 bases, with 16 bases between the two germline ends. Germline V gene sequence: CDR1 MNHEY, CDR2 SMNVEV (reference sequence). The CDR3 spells CASSSTYREGTQYF. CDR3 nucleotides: TGTGCCAGCAGTTCCACCTACAGGGAGGGTACGCAGTATTTT.

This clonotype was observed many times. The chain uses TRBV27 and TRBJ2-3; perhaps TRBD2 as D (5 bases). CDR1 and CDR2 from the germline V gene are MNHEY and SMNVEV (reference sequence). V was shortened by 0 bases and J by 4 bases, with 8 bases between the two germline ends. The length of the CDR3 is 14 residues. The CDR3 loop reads CASSLSPGADTQYF. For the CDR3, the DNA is TGTGCCAGCAGTTTATCCCCCGGGGCAGATACGCAGTATTTT.

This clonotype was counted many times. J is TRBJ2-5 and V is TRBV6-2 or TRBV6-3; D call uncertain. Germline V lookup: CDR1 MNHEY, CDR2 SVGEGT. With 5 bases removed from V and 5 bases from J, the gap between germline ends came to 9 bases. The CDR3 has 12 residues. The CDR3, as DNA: TGTGCCAGCAGTCCGGGCCATGAGACCCAGTACTTC. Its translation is CASSPGHETQYF.

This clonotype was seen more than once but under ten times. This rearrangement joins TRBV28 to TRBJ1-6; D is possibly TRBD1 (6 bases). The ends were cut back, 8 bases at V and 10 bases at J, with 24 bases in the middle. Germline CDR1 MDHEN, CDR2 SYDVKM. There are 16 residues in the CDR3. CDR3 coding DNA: TGTGCCAGCGGGGGGGGGGGGGGGCCATACGGGTCACCCCTCCACTTT. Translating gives CASGGGGGPYGSPLHF.

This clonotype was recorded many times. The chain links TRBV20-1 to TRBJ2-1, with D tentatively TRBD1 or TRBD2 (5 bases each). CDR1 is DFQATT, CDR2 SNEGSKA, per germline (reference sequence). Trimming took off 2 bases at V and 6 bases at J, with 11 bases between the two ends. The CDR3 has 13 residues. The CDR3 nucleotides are TGCAGTGCTAGAATCGCGAGGGGCAATGAGCAGTTCTTC. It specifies CSARIARGNEQFF.

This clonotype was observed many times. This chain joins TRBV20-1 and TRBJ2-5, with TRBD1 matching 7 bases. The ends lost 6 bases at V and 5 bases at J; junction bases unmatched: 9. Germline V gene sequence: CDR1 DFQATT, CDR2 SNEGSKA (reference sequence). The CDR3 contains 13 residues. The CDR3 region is CSAQGWGWETQYF. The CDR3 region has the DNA TGCAGTGCACAGGGGTGGGGTTGGGAGACCCAGTACTTC.